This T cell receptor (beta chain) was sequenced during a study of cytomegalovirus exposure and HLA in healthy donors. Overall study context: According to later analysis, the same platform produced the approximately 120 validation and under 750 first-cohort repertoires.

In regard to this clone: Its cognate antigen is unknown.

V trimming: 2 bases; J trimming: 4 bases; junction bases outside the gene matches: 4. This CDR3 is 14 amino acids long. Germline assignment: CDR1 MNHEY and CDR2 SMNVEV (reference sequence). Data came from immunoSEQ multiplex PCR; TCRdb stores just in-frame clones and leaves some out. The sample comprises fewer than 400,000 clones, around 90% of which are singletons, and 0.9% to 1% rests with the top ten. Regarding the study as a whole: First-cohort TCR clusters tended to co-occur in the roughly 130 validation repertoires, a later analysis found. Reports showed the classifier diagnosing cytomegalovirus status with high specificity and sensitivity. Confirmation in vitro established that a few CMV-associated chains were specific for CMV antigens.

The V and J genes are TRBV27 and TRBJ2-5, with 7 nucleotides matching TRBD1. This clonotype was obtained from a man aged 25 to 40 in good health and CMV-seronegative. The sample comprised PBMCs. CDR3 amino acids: CASSLIGGSETQYF. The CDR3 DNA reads TGTGCCAGCAGTTTAATAGGGGGCTCAGAGACCCAGTACTTC.